This T cell receptor (beta chain) was sequenced during a study of CD8 T cells in ankylosing spondylitis. The study, taken as a whole, reports: Characteristic of ankylosing spondylitis blood, it appeared, was a TCR beta motif comprising eight highly homologous variants.

MiXCR, applied by TCRdb to the 5' RACE reads, yields one record per CDR3 protein. The data show about 150,000 distinct CDR3 sequences, 7% to 8% seen once. The germline gives CDR1 SEHNR, CDR2 FQNEAQ (reference sequence). V was shortened by 2 bases and J by 5 bases, with 16 bases between the two germline ends. This CDR3 spans 16 amino acids. This clonotype was observed at least ten times. Its antigen is still unknown. The sample consisted of blood, either unsorted or a sorted T cell fraction (not recorded which). The rearrangement joins TRBV7-9 to TRBJ2-1, with D possibly TRBD2 on 5 matching bases. This TCR derives from a female donor with ankylosing spondylitis or in good health (not recorded which). CDR3 DNA sequence: TGTGCCAGCAGCTTACACCACCCGGGGTATAACAATGAGCAGTTCTTC. It yields the protein CASSLHHPGYNNEQFF.